This TCR beta chain was identified in a study of CD8+ T cells in alopecia areata. In the study overall: Donors of skin were C3H/HeJ mice aged roughly 6-12 months with spontaneous alopecia, and recipients were roughly 7-11-week-old female C3H/HeJ mice.

As for this clone: Its antigen is unknown. One base away lies a much larger clone, so this may be a sequencing read error. Each gene name is a mouse one. The sequence runs out 4 residues before the end of the CDR3; the remainder is reconstructed from the germline J gene. Within the sample, other DNA sequences also encode this same CDR3.

The authors extracted RNA and reverse transcribed it into cDNA as the sequencing template. Clones were read by immunoSEQ multiplex PCR, and TCRdb kept only the in-frame ones, dropping some. Altogether around 290,000 clones were found in the sample, and no singletons occur. On the basis of CD4, CD8alpha, NKG2D, NKG2ACE and other markers, pooled cutaneous lymph node cells were sorted. Whole-study results and caveats: Across lesional scalp, and particularly alopecia totalis/universalis, clonality surpassed that of normal scalp. Sequencing of scalp samples also includes resident alphabeta T cells from normal skin.

The V gene end was trimmed by 4 bases and the J gene end by 3 bases; junction bases not matched to a gene: 1. The germline CDR1 and CDR2 sequences are NNHDY and SYVADS. This CDR3 is 13 amino acids long. The chain joins TRBV13-3 to TRBJ2-5; 8 bases map to TRBD1. This sequence was found in a C3H/HeJ mouse with alopecia areata. The strain's MHC haplotype is H2-k. Input material: CD4+ T cells sorted from a lymph node. CDR3 region: CASSRQGQDTQYF. CDR3 DNA, as far as it was read: TGTGCCAGCAGTAGACAGGGGCAAGAC.